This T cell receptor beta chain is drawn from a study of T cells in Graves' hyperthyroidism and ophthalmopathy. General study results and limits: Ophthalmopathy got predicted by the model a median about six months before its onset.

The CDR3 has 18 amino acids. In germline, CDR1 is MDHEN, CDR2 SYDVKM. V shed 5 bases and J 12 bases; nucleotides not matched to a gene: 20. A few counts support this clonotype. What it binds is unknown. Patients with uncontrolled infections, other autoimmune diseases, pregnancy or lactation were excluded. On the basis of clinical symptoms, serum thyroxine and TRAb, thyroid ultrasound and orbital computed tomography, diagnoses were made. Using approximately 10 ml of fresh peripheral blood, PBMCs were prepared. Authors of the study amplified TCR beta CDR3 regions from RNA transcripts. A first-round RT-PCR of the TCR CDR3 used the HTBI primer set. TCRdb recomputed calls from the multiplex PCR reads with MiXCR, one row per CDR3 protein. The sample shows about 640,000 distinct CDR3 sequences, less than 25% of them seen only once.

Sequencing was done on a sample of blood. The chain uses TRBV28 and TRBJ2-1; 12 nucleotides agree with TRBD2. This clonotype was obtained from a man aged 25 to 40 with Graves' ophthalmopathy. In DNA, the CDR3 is TGTGCCAGCAGTCTTTCTCTCGGACTAGCGGGAAAGCTGGGCCCGCAGTTCTTC. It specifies CASSLSLGLAGKLGPQFF.